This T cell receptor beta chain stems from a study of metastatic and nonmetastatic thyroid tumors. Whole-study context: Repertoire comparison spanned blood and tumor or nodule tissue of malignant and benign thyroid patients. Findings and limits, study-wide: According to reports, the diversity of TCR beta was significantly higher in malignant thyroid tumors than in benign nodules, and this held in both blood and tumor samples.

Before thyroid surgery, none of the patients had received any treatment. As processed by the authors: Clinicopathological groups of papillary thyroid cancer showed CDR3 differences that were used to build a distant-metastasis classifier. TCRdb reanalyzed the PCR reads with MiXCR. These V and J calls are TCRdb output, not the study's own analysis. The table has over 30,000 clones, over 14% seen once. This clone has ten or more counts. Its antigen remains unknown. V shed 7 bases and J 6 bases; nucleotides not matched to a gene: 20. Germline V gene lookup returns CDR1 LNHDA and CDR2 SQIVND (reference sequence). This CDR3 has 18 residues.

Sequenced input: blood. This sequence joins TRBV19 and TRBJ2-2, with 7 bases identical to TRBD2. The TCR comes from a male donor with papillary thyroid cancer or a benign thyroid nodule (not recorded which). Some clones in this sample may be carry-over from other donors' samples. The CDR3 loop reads CASNTPRRGEGLAGELFF. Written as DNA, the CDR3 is TGTGCCAGTAATACCCCTCGCCGGGGGGAGGGCCTCGCCGGGGAGCTGTTTTTT.